This TCR beta chain was documented in a study of cytomegalovirus exposure and HLA in healthy donors (dated by TCRdb to 2016 to 2017). The study in broad terms: An earlier analysis of roughly 500 of the donors reported about 250 Gb of sequence data and some 120 million unique TCR beta sequences from about 200 million T cells. Rather than using new phenotypic data, the later analysis identified candidate immune exposures from TCR beta sequences and from how often those sequences occurred across donors. Donor age, sex, ethnicity and CMV serostatus were compiled together with the repertoire data. The study aimed to test whether cataloging public T cell receptors could reveal signatures of past pathogen exposure. To study patterns of TCR occurrence, a later analysis re-analyzed previously published TCR beta repertoires from hundreds of donors and added high-resolution HLA genotyping. A later genetic analysis used genome-wide SNP genotypes for 398 of the 666 donors, treating that subset as a discovery cohort. The study profiled the T cell repertoires of under 850 subjects by immunosequencing and related them to cytomegalovirus serostatus. Among several hundred genotyped donors of the cohort, an average of approximately 240,000 unique TCR beta nucleotide sequences was sequenced per donor, of which 15% to 20% were non-productive. Because of strong linkage in the cohort, four or five DR-DQ haplotypes were treated as single units for association and clustering. The genetic ancestry cluster associated with self-reported Caucasian donors included 70% to 85% of the 300 to 400 genotyped donors. An earlier analysis of nearly 600 of the donors applied high-throughput TCR beta sequencing to assess whether each TCR beta V gene segment acted as functional or pseudogenic. Class I and class II HLA loci were covered by the typing at four-digit resolution. A separate validation cohort of 100 to 150 different subjects was used in addition to the 666-subject first cohort. Every repertoire in the discovery cohort had been generated on one and the same sequencing platform. Typing coverage varied by locus: 629-630 donors for A, B, C, DRB1 and DQB1; more than 500 for DQA1; 600 to 610 for DPA1; approximately 490 for DPB1. Approximately 310 gigabases of sequencing data and 70 million to 100 million unique TCR sequences were included in an early release covering several hundred HLA-typed donors. To predict cytomegalovirus infection status, the study brought together high-throughput TCR immunosequencing, statistical association of individual TCRs with disease status, and machine learning.

With respect to this clone: The target of this receptor is not known. Base qualities are missing; no much larger clone stands one base away.

The cohort consisted of fewer than 700 healthy bone marrow donors. At the time of sampling, every cohort member was nominally healthy, though immune exposures that went unrecorded were likely present. The donor was CMV seronegative and was included in the group of over 300 seronegative cohort members. A peripheral blood sample was provided by each donor, and peripheral blood mononuclear cells were used for TCR beta sequencing. The Qiagen DNeasy Blood Extraction Kit was used to extract genomic DNA from the blood cell samples. Overall study results and their limits: In a later analysis, several top co-occurrence clusters were reported to appear linked to parvovirus B19, influenza, CMV and Epstein-Barr virus. Sequencing depth was assumed to be roughly uniform across donors in the presence/absence analyses, though that assumption may not hold. Because HLA typing was unavailable for some donors at each locus, only the typed subset was used in association tests. An earlier analysis of several hundred of the donors showed that most TCR beta V segments appeared in productive rearrangements either about 87% or about 30% of the time, which broadly matched IMGT annotations. Cytomegalovirus status was reported to be diagnosed by the classifier with high specificity and sensitivity in both the original and validation cohorts. Most TCR sequences were seen in very few donors, while some public TCRs were found in many individuals. A later analysis associated roughly 17,000 TCR beta sequences with specific HLA alleles at a false discovery rate of 0.05. An association between a missense DCLRE1C variant and V-gene and J-gene trimming of TCR beta chains was found in a later genetic analysis and replicated in an independent cohort. Correlated functional status among segregating V segments might be attributable to linkage disequilibrium, but an unknown experimental factor could not be ruled out. In vitro tests confirmed that a few of the cytomegalovirus-associated TCR beta chains recognize cytomegalovirus antigens. In a later analysis, the rate of TCR association differed among HLA loci, with DRB1 alleles having the most associated TCRs and HLA-C alleles having the fewest. CMV serostatus was the only immune exposure information available for the cohort. A group of highly shared sequence variants was considered likely to be a technical artifact of the sequencing pipeline. A later analysis found that HLA-associated TCR beta chains were more clonally expanded and had lower generation probabilities than equally common non-associated chains. Because counts were too low, roughly 17 rarely observed V segments, including chromosome 9 orphons, were left out of the earlier analysis of over 550 of the donors. When HLA alleles, especially DR and DQ, strongly co-occurred, TCR associations were difficult to assign to individual alleles. The 87-base-pair reads could not distinguish some IMGT-functional V segments, including TRBV6-2 and TRBV6-3, so those segments were excluded. A later analysis found that most CMV-associated TCR beta chains appeared HLA-restricted, with HLA associations seemingly driven largely by CMV exposure. In this cohort, only TCR beta chains were sequenced, and detectable features were limited by the absence of alpha or paired-chain data. According to a later genetic analysis, donors in an Asian-associated ancestry cluster had fewer N-insertions in productive TCRs than the approximately 700-donor mean. A further reported finding was that TCR beta sequences accurately predicted the HLA-A and HLA-B alleles for most subjects in the first cohort. It was suggested by the authors that the approach could potentially be generalized to other disease states and immunological phenotypes. In the study, about 150 TCR beta chains were listed as associated with cytomegalovirus.

The library was prepared using the immunoSEQ multiplex PCR assay. The multiplex PCR relied on a mix of 60 forward primers for TCR Vbeta segments and 13 reverse primers for TCR Jbeta segments. The CDR3 region of rearranged TCR beta genes was amplified from genomic DNA by a multiplex PCR assay. Amplified TCR beta libraries were sequenced as 87-base-pair reads on the Illumina HiSeq System. From the authors' description of their analysis: In a later analysis, tens of millions of unique TCR beta chains were counted across the 500 to 850 repertoires, and roughly 9.9 million of these chains were shared by at least two donors. Raw reads were error-corrected and collapsed into unique sequences by a nearest-neighbor algorithm in which closely related sequences were merged to remove PCR and sequencing errors. To assign V, D and J gene segments, CDR3 sequences were aligned to IMGT reference sequences. Each retained sequence needed at least a six-nucleotide match to both a V gene segment and a J gene segment. Rearrangements were classified as productive when the CDR3 lacked stop codons and remained in frame with V and J, and all other rearrangements were classified as non-productive. Following IMGT convention, CDR3 was defined as the stretch from the second conserved V-encoded cysteine to the conserved J-encoded phenylalanine. The earlier analysis of 587 of the donors excluded any sequence lacking an unambiguous match to a single V gene segment. In an earlier analysis of 587 of the donors, a V segment was called functional when productive rearrangements were above 56.7%, and segregating when the standard deviation between donors exceeded 5%. To diagnose cytomegalovirus status from the catalog of TCR beta chain sequences, a statistical classification framework was built. A later analysis assigned V and J genes by comparing TCR nucleotide sequences with IMGT/GENE-DB human TR gene sequences. In a later analysis, CDR3 sequences and most-parsimonious VDJ recombination scenarios were assigned using the TCRdist pipeline. In a later analysis, every TCR beta chain was defined by the combination of its CDR3 amino acid sequence and its V-gene family, and reads without a unique V-gene family were dropped. A later analysis removed nearly 600 highly shared, low-generation-probability nucleotide sequences to deal with suspected cross-contamination and a sequencing artifact. A later analysis calculated a clonal expansion index for each public chain from normalized within-repertoire ranks of inferred template counts. A later analysis computed generation probabilities with a VDJ recombination model fitted to out-of-frame rearrangements, and checked the results against IGoR. A later analysis scored TCR-TCR, TCR-HLA and TCR-CMV co-occurrence with hypergeometric tests, applying a repertoire-size bias correction to TCR pairs. False discovery rates were estimated in a later analysis by permuting HLA or CMV assignments 20 times. In a later analysis, co-occurring TCRs were grouped with DBSCAN, and TCRdist sequence similarity was added when clustering was performed within HLA-allele-positive subsets. Repertoires with fewer than 30,000 or more than 120,000 public chains were left out of co-occurrence clustering, as were a handful of repertoires with anomalous nucleotide sharing. What TCRdb holds here is the immuneACCESS table cut down to in-frame rearrangements. Part of the clones is not present; checked against another copy, under half of the missing clones reflect an unresolved V gene, and the others are unexplained. The V and J calls and the clone size are those of that table, but D and trimming were determined from the DNA. Across this sample there are roughly 250,000 clones, with more than 55% seen only once. The ten most abundant clones make up under 2.5% of the sample.

V trim: 4 bases; J trim: 5 bases; unmatched bases: 11. As encoded in the germline V gene, CDR1 is SGHDN while CDR2 is FVKESK. From cysteine to phenylalanine, the CDR3 is 17 amino acids long. The read is trimmed to its CDR3 DNA, 51 bases read in frame from base 1. Sequences were obtained from PBMCs. The clonotype was recovered from a female donor in good health and CMV-seronegative. The chain is assembled from TRBV14 and TRBJ2-1, with TRBD2 matching 10 junction bases. The CDR3 sequence is CASSPAGGTSGNNEQFF. The DNA reads TGTGCCAGCAGCCCTGCCGGCGGAACTAGCGGGAACAATGAGCAGTTCTTC. Outside the CDR3, residues come from the reference TRBV14 and TRBJ2-1 proteins, so the full variable domain is: EAGVTQFPSHSVIEKGQTVTLRCDPISGHDNLYWYRRVMGKEIKFLLHFVKESKQDESGMPNNRFLAERTGGTYSTLKVQPAELEDSGVYFCASSPAGGTSGNNEQFFGPGTRLTVL.